The clone carrying this T cell receptor beta chain was counted between two and nine times. The PCR ran on 60 Vbeta and 13 Jbeta primers. The data were produced by immunoSEQ multiplex PCR, yet TCRdb's version contains in-frame clones alone and is incomplete. This table has around 110,000 clones, 50% to 65% appearing once. The sample is drawn from a study of cytomegalovirus exposure and HLA in healthy donors. CDR1 and CDR2 from the germline V gene are LNHNV and YYDKDF (reference sequence). V lost 1 base and J 3 bases, leaving 10 bases between the germline ends. The CDR3 contains 15 residues. The TCR sequence derives from a woman in her thirties or forties in good health and CMV-seropositive. The sample was PBMCs. V gene TRBV15 combines with J gene TRBJ2-1, with D possibly TRBD2 on 7 matching bases. DNA of the CDR3: TGTGCCACCAGCAGAGCAGGGGAGGGCTACAATGAGCAGTTCTTC. Translated, it gives CATSRAGEGYNEQFF.